This T cell receptor (beta chain) is drawn from a study of identical twins. TCRdb re-analysed the 5' RACE reads in MiXCR, keeping a single row per CDR3 protein. The sample has roughly 1,500,000 distinct CDR3 sequences; about 32% are singletons. The CDR3 is 18 amino acids. The germline gives CDR1 DFQATT, CDR2 SNEGSKA (reference sequence). With V trimmed by 6 bases and J by 5 bases, 22 bases remained unmatched. The sample consisted of cord blood. The chain employs TRBV20-1 and TRBJ2-5, with 9 bases fitting TRBD2. The sequence came from a newborn girl in good health. The CDR3: CSAQFPLAGSHLEETQYF. The CDR3, as DNA: TGCAGTGCCCAGTTCCCGCTAGCGGGAAGTCACTTAGAGGAGACCCAGTACTTC.